This T cell receptor beta chain was documented in a study of identifying expanded T cells in peripheral blood. No infections or other immune events were documented during collection. The data were produced by immunoSEQ multiplex PCR, yet TCRdb's version contains in-frame clones alone and is incomplete. The sample consists of 45,000 to 75,000 clones, about 80% of them appearing once. The length of the CDR3 is 13 residues. Trimming shortened V by 2 bases and J by 6 bases, and 11 bases separated the two germline ends. CDR1 and CDR2 (germline): MGHDK, SYGVNS. This sequence joins TRBV25-1 and TRBJ2-7, with D possibly being TRBD2 (7 bases). The TCR sequence derives from a person aged 18-69 years in good health. Sequencing was performed on blood. The CDR3 DNA follows: TGTGCCAGCAGTGAAGAGGGGGAGGGCGAGCAGTACTTC. It translates to CASSEEGEGEQYF.